Below, 22 T cell receptor beta chains from the same sample are listed, as sequenced in a study of cytomegalovirus exposure and HLA in healthy donors. The PCR made use of 60 Vbeta and 13 Jbeta primers. Profiled with immunoSEQ multiplex PCR; TCRdb holds only in-frame clones, not every one. This table has 110,000 to 150,000 clones, around 10% appearing once. Input material: PBMCs. Every receptor here comes from a male donor in good health and CMV-seronegative.

This clone has only a few counts. V and J are TRBV5-6 and TRBJ2-7, with 11 bases fitting TRBD2. This CDR3 has 15 amino acids. V dropped 4 bases and J dropped 2; count of bases not matched to a gene: 5. Germline loops: CDR1 SGHDT, CDR2 YYEEEE. CDR3 amino acids: CASSLLAGGPYEQYF. The CDR3 DNA is TGTGCCAGCAGCCTGCTAGCGGGGGGCCCCTACGAGCAGTACTTC.

The chain links TRBV7-9 to TRBJ2-7; 9 bases match TRBD1. The V and J ends lost 5 bases and 3 bases, in that order; junction bases with no gene match: 11. The CDR3 sequence is 16 residues long. Germline V gene sequence: CDR1 SEHNR, CDR2 FQNEAQ (reference sequence). The CDR3 DNA reads TGTGCCAGCAGCCACTTCTCCGGGACAGGGCTCTACGAGCAGTACTTC. Its protein is CASSHFSGTGLYEQYF.

This clone was seen a handful of times. The CDR3: CASSTRTSGSSTDTQYF. The CDR3, as DNA: TGTGCCAGCAGTACACGGACTAGCGGGTCAAGCACAGATACGCAGTATTTT. V and J are TRBV28 and TRBJ2-3; 11 bases are shared with TRBD2. The germline gives CDR1 MDHEN, CDR2 SYDVKM. The CDR3 consists of 17 residues. V dropped 5 bases and J dropped 0; count of bases not matched to a gene: 7.

The gene calls are TRBV11-2 and TRBJ2-7, with D hard to call. Germline V gene data show CDR1 as SGHAT and CDR2 as FQNNGV. The CDR3 is 15 residues long. The germline V and J ends were trimmed by 2 bases and 4 bases, with 15 bases remaining between them. In DNA form, the CDR3 reads TGTGCCAGCAGCTTAACGCACGCACTGACTTACGAGCAGTACTTC. It specifies CASSLTHALTYEQYF.

The rearrangement joins TRBV6-5 to TRBJ2-1; D perhaps matches TRBD2 (6 bases). This CDR3 spans 14 amino acids. Trimming removed 6 bases from V and 0 bases from J, with 9 bases in between. Germline CDR1 and CDR2: MNHEY and SVGAGI. CDR3 sequence reads: CASSRGDSYNEQFF. DNA of the CDR3: TGTGCCAGCAGCCGCGGGGACTCCTACAATGAGCAGTTCTTC.

The rearrangement joins TRBV7-6 to TRBJ2-3; the match to TRBD2 covers 13 bases. Germline V gives CDR1 SGHVS, CDR2 FNYEAQ. This CDR3 comprises 16 residues. With 4 bases clipped from V and 3 bases from J, the junction kept 4 bases outside the gene matches. CDR3 residues: CASSSRLAGGTDTQYF. CDR3 in DNA: TGTGCCAGCAGCTCCCGACTAGCGGGGGGAACAGATACGCAGTATTTT.

A few counts support this clone. This chain uses TRBV19 with TRBJ2-2; 9 positions agree with TRBD1. Per germline, CDR1 LNHDA and CDR2 SQIVND (reference sequence). The CDR3 extends over 17 amino acids. Trimming cost V 4 bases and J 4 bases; bases outside gene matches: 10. CDR3 residues: CASSTVDRGGGTGELFF. CDR3 DNA sequence: TGTGCCAGTAGTACAGTGGACAGGGGCGGGGGCACCGGGGAGCTGTTTTTT.

The CDR3 is CASSGRTGTDNTEAFF. CDR3 nucleotides: TGTGCCAGCAGCGGCCGGACAGGGACCGATAACACTGAAGCTTTCTTT. The rearrangement links TRBV9 to TRBJ1-1; 8 nucleotides line up with TRBD1. Per the germline V gene, CDR1 is SGDLS and CDR2 is YYNGEE. The CDR3 contains 16 residues. Unmatched junction bases numbered 9, after V lost 3 bases and J lost 2 bases. Full variable domain (outside the CDR3, taken from reference TRBV9 and TRBJ1-1): DSGVTQTPKHLITATGQRVTLRCSPRSGDLSVYWYQQSLDQGLQFLIQYYNGEERAKGNILERFSAQQFPDLHSELNLSSLELGDSALYFCASSGRTGTDNTEAFFGQGTRLTVV.

This rearrangement joins TRBV29-1 to TRBJ2-3, with 10 bases that match TRBD1. The J segment lost 6 bases and the V segment lost 7 bases, leaving 10 bases of the junction unmatched. Germline V gives CDR1 SQVTM, CDR2 ANQGSEA. The CDR3 runs 14 residues. The CDR3 coding sequence is TGCAGCGGGGTACCCGGGACAGGGGTCGATACGCAGTATTTT. Translating gives CSGVPGTGVDTQYF.

The rearrangement joins TRBV2 to TRBJ1-1, with 12 bases identical to TRBD1. The CDR3 runs to 16 residues. The J segment lost 5 bases and the V segment lost 6 bases, leaving 10 bases of the junction unmatched. From germline, CDR1 is SNHLY and CDR2 FYNNEI. The CDR3 is CASRMGDRGHYTEAFF. The CDR3 DNA follows: TGTGCCAGCAGGATGGGGGACAGGGGGCATTATACTGAAGCTTTCTTT.

Comment on this clone: The sample contains more than one DNA sequence encoding this CDR3. The genes are TRBV5-1 and TRBJ1-6; D unclear. This CDR3 contains 13 residues. Germline V gene lookup returns CDR1 SGHRS and CDR2 YFSETQ. Trimming removed 1 base at V and 5 bases at J, with 4 bases between. DNA for the CDR3: TGCGCCAGCAGCTTGTCAGATAATTCACCCCTCCACTTT. Its protein is CASSLSDNSPLHF. Combining the CDR3 with reference TRBV5-1 and TRBJ1-6 gives the whole variable domain KAGVTQTPRYLIKTRGQQVTLSCSPISGHRSVSWYQQTPGQGLQFLFEYFSETQRNKGNFPGRFSGRQFSNSRSEMNVSTLELGDSALYLCASSLSDNSPLHFGNGTRLTVT.

The rearrangement joins TRBV2 to TRBJ2-5; D unresolved. CDR1 SNHLY and CDR2 FYNNEI come from the germline V gene. The V and J ends lost 6 bases and 3 bases respectively, with 5 bases between them. The CDR3 totals 11 residues. The CDR3 spells CASSKKETQYF. The CDR3 DNA follows: TGTGCCAGCAGCAAAAAAGAGACCCAGTACTTC.

This clone has just a few counts. The gene calls are TRBV4-3 and TRBJ2-7; possibly TRBD1 for D (5 bases). Germline-derived CDR1 and CDR2 are LGHNA and YSLEER. The length of the CDR3 is 15 residues. V lost 0 bases, J lost 2 bases, and 11 bases lay in between. The CDR3 spells CASSQEYRPTYEQYF. CDR3 bases: TGCGCCAGCAGCCAAGAGTACAGGCCGACCTACGAGCAGTACTTC.

The chain has TRBV4-1 and TRBJ2-1; D possibly corresponds to TRBD2 (6 bases). V was clipped by 1 base and J by 2 bases, with 12 bases between them. The germline gives CDR1 MGHRA, CDR2 YSYEKL. There are 16 residues in the CDR3. This CDR3 is CASSQGGGRTYNEQFF. The CDR3, as DNA: TGCGCCAGCAGCCAAGGTGGTGGGAGGACCTACAATGAGCAGTTCTTC.

This CDR3 reads CASSQEWLAGGPTHEQYF. The CDR3 DNA follows: TGCGCCAGCAGCCAAGAATGGCTAGCGGGAGGGCCGACGCACGAGCAGTACTTC. The rearrangement joins TRBV4-1 to TRBJ2-7; 12 bases line up with TRBD2. Germline CDR1 is MGHRA and CDR2 is YSYEKL. The CDR3 is 18 residues long. Trimming took 0 bases from V and 5 from J; bases not matched to a gene: 11.

This clone was seen a handful of times. This chain joins TRBV6-5 and TRBJ2-3; 10 positions match TRBD2. CDR1 is MNHEY and CDR2 is SVGAGI in the germline V gene. V lost 5 bases, J lost 1 base, and 3 bases stayed unmatched. The CDR3 covers 15 residues. The CDR3 DNA reads TGTGCCAGCAGTCGGACTAGCGGAGGCACAGATACGCAGTATTTT. Its translation: CASSRTSGGTDTQYF.

The chain joins TRBV14 to TRBJ1-6, with D unresolved. The germline V gene has CDR1 SGHDN and CDR2 FVKESK. This CDR3 contains 14 residues. V lost 0 bases and J 8 bases, leaving 8 bases between the germline ends. CDR3 coding DNA: TGTGCCAGCAGCCAAGATCAGAGGTATTCACCCCTCCACTTT. Translating it yields CASSQDQRYSPLHF.

This clone has just a few counts. This chain joins TRBV4-1 and TRBJ1-2; 8 nucleotides agree with TRBD1. Per the germline V gene, CDR1 is MGHRA and CDR2 is YSYEKL. V dropped 3 bases and J dropped 8; count of bases not matched to a gene: 11. This CDR3 has 15 amino acids. CDR3 sequence (DNA): TGCGCCAGCAGCCATATTACTGGACAGGGTAACGGCTACACCTTC. Its protein is CASSHITGQGNGYTF.

This clone was seen a few times. The chain combines TRBV6-1 with TRBJ2-1; possibly TRBD2 for D (5 bases). This CDR3 comprises 10 residues. The ends were cut back, 7 bases at V and 15 bases at J, with 13 bases in the middle. The V gene's germline CDR1 is MNHNS and CDR2 SASEGT. CDR3 loop: CASILGKLFF. CDR3 bases: TGTGCCAGCATACTAGGGAAGTTGTTCTTC.

The V gene is TRBV4-2, the J gene TRBJ1-4, with 8 positions matching TRBD1. CDR1 and CDR2 from the germline V gene are LGHNA and YNFKEQ. The trim removed 0 bases at V and 11 bases at J, leaving 8 bases unmatched. CDR3 length: 15 amino acids. The chain's CDR3 is CASSQDGQGARKLFF. CDR3 nucleotide sequence: TGTGCCAGCAGCCAAGATGGCCAGGGGGCCCGCAAACTGTTTTTT.

The rearrangement links TRBV28 to TRBJ2-2; tentative D call: TRBD1 (5 bases). Trimming removed 6 bases from V and 9 bases from J, with 11 bases in between. This CDR3 is built from 12 residues. The V gene's germline CDR1 is MDHEN and CDR2 SYDVKM. CDR3 loop: CASSQGSRELFF. CDR3 nucleotides: TGTGCCAGCAGCCAGGGAAGCCGGGAGCTGTTTTTT.

The chain combines TRBV9 with TRBJ1-2; TRBD1 is a possible D gene (6 bases). Trimming pared 3 bases from V and 8 bases from J, leaving 11 bases between. This CDR3 is built from 12 residues. CDR1 is SGDLS, CDR2 YYNGEE, per germline. Here the CDR3 DNA reads TGTGCCAGCAGCGCCCAGGGGCCGGGCTACACCTTC. Amino acid sequence: CASSAQGPGYTF.